This entry features one T cell receptor beta chain sequence. The V gene's germline CDR1 is MNHNS and CDR2 SASEGT. V was pared by 8 bases and J by 6 bases, with 16 bases between. The CDR3 consists of 13 residues. This sample stems from a study of shared clonotypes between healthy human individuals. When replicate PCRs were run on sorted subsets, they used about 200 ng DNA, about 30,000 T cell genomes. Measured with immunoSEQ multiplex PCR; TCRdb has only the in-frame clones, and not every one. This repertoire shows 2,500,000 or so clones, 85% to 95% found once; its top ten account for roughly 0.34%. The material sequenced was naive CD4+ T cells from PBMCs. The subset here: CD45RA+ positively selected. J is TRBJ1-2 and V is TRBV6-1; D is unclear. This sequence originates from a man between 18 and 29 years old in good health. Some clones in this sample may be carry-over from other donors' samples. CDR3 amino acids: CASGYAPGNGYTF. The CDR3 bases are TGTGCCAGCGGGTACGCCCCGGGGAATGGCTACACCTTC.